This is a list of T cell receptor beta chains from one sample in a study of T-cell reconstitution after alpha-beta-depleted transplantation in children. MiXCR, run by TCRdb on the PCR reads, gives a single entry per CDR3 protein. The sample holds 440,000 or so distinct CDR3 sequences, about a tenth seen once. The material sequenced was PBMCs from the stem cell graft donor, taken from the stem cell graft. The receptors here all came from a human donor who donated a stem cell graft to a child with acute myeloid leukemia. Each CDR3 is given with its conserved first and last residue. D genes are given only for firm matches. A clone size is listed for some rows: how often the clone was seen (once, few, many), or a class if it is expanded.

TRBD1 | NA | TRBJ2-7 | TRBV4-1 | CASSQVSRGPDEQYF | TGCGCCAGCAGCCAAGTCAGTAGGGGGCCCGACGAGCAGTACTTC
TRBD2 | NA | TRBJ2-2 | TRBV4-3 | CASSQDRLAAALGELFF | TGCGCCAGCAGCCAAGACCGACTAGCGGCGGCGCTCGGGGAGCTGTTTTTT
NA | many | TRBJ2-7 | TRBV9 | CASSAGTAGYEQYF | TGTGCCAGCAGCGCCGGGACGGCCGGCTACGAGCAGTACTTC
NA | few | TRBJ2-2 | TRBV7-8 | CASRMTGNTGELFF | TGTGCCAGCAGAATGACTGGGAACACCGGGGAGCTGTTTTTT
NA | NA | TRBJ2-2 | TRBV6-6 | CASRETNTGELFF | TGTGCCAGCAGAGAGACTAACACCGGGGAGCTGTTTTTT
NA | many | TRBJ2-2 | TRBV15 | CATRGGAGELFF | TGTGCCACCCGAGGGGGGGCCGGGGAGCTGTTTTTT
TRBD1 | NA | TRBJ1-2 | TRBV6-2/TRBV6-3 | CASSYGSGTALNYGYTF | TGTGCCAGCAGTTACGGCTCAGGGACAGCGCTTAACTATGGCTACACCTTC
NA | NA | TRBJ2-3 | TRBV4-1 | CASSQDRSTDTQYF | TGCGCCAGCAGCCAAGATCGGAGCACAGATACGCAGTATTTT
TRBD1 | NA | TRBJ2-6 | TRBV5-1 | CASSLTGTGSGANVLTF | TGCGCCAGCAGCTTGACCGGGACAGGCTCTGGGGCCAACGTCCTGACTTTC
NA | NA | TRBJ2-7 | TRBV14 | CASSLPGGPLDEQYF | TGTGCCAGCAGCCTCCCCGGGGGTCCTCTTGACGAGCAGTACTTC
TRBD1 | NA | TRBJ2-2 | TRBV29-1 | CSVDRDPTGELFF | TGCAGCGTCGACAGGGACCCAACCGGGGAGCTGTTTTTT
NA | NA | TRBJ1-5 | TRBV18 | CASSVLLNQPQHF | TGTGCCAGCTCAGTACTGCTCAATCAGCCCCAGCATTTT
TRBD1 | NA | TRBJ2-5 | TRBV7-3 | CASSFDRGKTQYF | TGTGCCAGCAGCTTCGACAGGGGCAAGACCCAGTACTTC
NA | NA | TRBJ1-3 | TRBV5-1 | CARGLTGRQAISGNTIYF | TGCGCCAGGGGGCTTACGGGACGACAGGCAATCTCTGGAAACACCATATATTTT
TRBD1 | NA | TRBJ1-4 | TRBV5-1 | CASSFSGGQDEKLFF | TGCGCCAGCAGCTTCTCAGGGGGCCAGGATGAAAAACTGTTTTTT